The 18 T cell receptor beta chains given below trace back to one sample, sequenced in a study of human T cells and chemical hapten exposure. TCRdb reprocessed the RACE reads via MiXCR and lists one record per CDR3 protein. The sample lists some 71,000 distinct CDR3 sequences, roughly 11% occurring once. This sample's time point: patch test 3, about 24 weeks after DPC sensitization. Treatment described: therapeutic diphenylcyclopropenone sensitization with weekly scalp DPC. Sequenced here: whole blood, sampled in connection with sensitization to the hapten diphenylcyclopropenone (DPC). These receptors originate from a woman aged 45-60 years with alopecia areata. Some clones in this sample may be carry-over from other donors' samples.

There are many counts of this clonotype. V is TRBV6-5 and J is TRBJ2-1; 7 nucleotides line up with TRBD2. The trim removed 0 bases at V and 9 bases at J, leaving 5 bases unmatched. The CDR3 spans 14 residues. Germline V CDR1 and CDR2: MNHEY, SVGAGI. This CDR3 is CASSYSRGSGEQFF. The CDR3, as DNA: TGTGCCAGCAGTTACTCCCGCGGGAGTGGTGAGCAGTTCTTC.

The V gene is TRBV20-1, the J gene TRBJ2-1, with 11 bases matching TRBD2. Germline CDR1 and CDR2: DFQATT and SNEGSKA (reference sequence). V was pared by 5 bases and J by 8 bases, with 8 bases of the junction left unmatched. The CDR3 contains 14 residues. CDR3 DNA sequence: TGCAGTGCTCCTAGCGGGAGGTTGAACTATGAGCAGTTCTTC. Protein product: CSAPSGRLNYEQFF.

This clonotype was seen only a few times. The CDR3 nucleotides read TGTGCCAGCAGCCACGTAGCGGGGGGGTACAATGAGCAGTTCTTC. Translated, it gives CASSHVAGGYNEQFF. The chain is built from TRBV3-1 and TRBJ2-1; 11 nucleotides agree with TRBD2. The J segment lost 4 bases and the V segment lost 3 bases, leaving 2 bases of the junction unmatched. The CDR3 has 15 amino acids. Germline V CDR1 and CDR2: LGHDT, YNNKEL (reference sequence).

This clonotype has more than one count but fewer than ten. The chain joins TRBV4-2 to TRBJ2-7, with TRBD2 matching 7 bases. Germline loops: CDR1 LGHNA, CDR2 YNFKEQ. The CDR3 runs 15 residues. V was clipped by 1 base and J by 0 bases; unmatched bases: 3. CDR3 in amino acids: CASSQVRDYSYEQYF. The CDR3 nucleotides are TGTGCCAGCAGCCAAGTGAGGGACTACTCCTACGAGCAGTACTTC.

The chain joins TRBV7-2 to TRBJ2-7, with 8 bases aligning to TRBD1. CDR1 is SGHTA and CDR2 is FQGNSA in the germline V gene. The CDR3 is 16 residues long. V shed 5 bases and J 3 bases; nucleotides not matched to a gene: 12. CDR3 residues: CASSPGTGALGYEQYF. The CDR3 DNA sequence: TGTGCCAGCAGCCCGGGGACAGGTGCATTAGGCTACGAGCAGTACTTC.

This clonotype was detected ten times or more. The chain employs TRBV7-6 and TRBJ2-1, with D perhaps matching TRBD2 (5 bases). The CDR3 is 12 residues long. CDR1 and CDR2 (germline): SGHVS, FNYEAQ. The V and J ends lost 8 bases and 8 bases respectively, with 13 bases between them. The chain's CDR3 is CASGLTRHEQFF. The CDR3 DNA is TGTGCCAGCGGACTGACCCGCCATGAGCAGTTCTTC.

There are a few counts of this clonotype. The genes are TRBV7-7 and TRBJ2-5, with D perhaps being TRBD1 or TRBD2 (6 bases each). The V end was cut by 1 base, the J end by 0 bases, with 12 bases between. The CDR3 runs to 16 residues. Per germline, CDR1 SSHAT and CDR2 FNYEAQ (reference sequence). CDR3 nucleotides: TGTGCCAGCAGCTTAGGAGCCGGGGGCAACCAAGAGACCCAGTACTTC. This translates into CASSLGAGGNQETQYF. Full variable domain (outside the CDR3, taken from reference TRBV7-7 and TRBJ2-5): GAGVSQSPRYKVTKRGQDVTLRCDPISSHATLYWYQQALGQGPEFLTYFNYEAQPDKSGLPSDRFSAERPEGSISTLTIQRTEQRDSAMYRCASSLGAGGNQETQYFGPGTRLLVL.

This chain links TRBV12-3 or TRBV12-4 with TRBJ1-2, with unresolved D. With 5 bases removed from V and 5 bases from J, the gap between germline ends came to 12 bases. This CDR3 is built from 13 residues. The CDR3 DNA sequence: TGTGCCAGCAGTATCGACACCGTTTATGGCTACACCTTC. Amino acid sequence: CASSIDTVYGYTF.

This clonotype was picked up many times. This chain links TRBV7-8 with TRBJ1-3, with TRBD1 identical over 10 bases. Germline assignment: CDR1 SGHVS and CDR2 FQNEAQ. The CDR3 loop spans 17 amino acids. V gave up 6 bases and J gave up 5 bases; unmatched junction bases: 13. CDR3 bases: TGTGCCAGCAGTCCTACTTCCGGGACAGGGGTCAGAAACACCATATATTTT. It translates to CASSPTSGTGVRNTIYF.

This clonotype was seen many times. The chain uses TRBV7-2 and TRBJ2-7; weak D call: TRBD1 (5 bases). Germline-derived CDR1 and CDR2 are SGHTA and FQGNSA. The CDR3 is made up of 14 amino acids. Trimming removed 1 base from V and 4 bases from J, with 11 bases in between. The CDR3 here is CASSLVAGKYEQYF. For the CDR3, the DNA is TGTGCCAGCAGCTTAGTTGCAGGGAAGTACGAGCAGTACTTC.

This clonotype was seen repeatedly, ten times or more. V gene TRBV6-5 combines with J gene TRBJ2-7; no reliable D call. Germline CDR1 MNHEY, CDR2 SVGAGI. V was shortened by 7 bases and J by 6 bases, with 10 bases between the two germline ends. The CDR3 runs to 11 residues. The CDR3 loop reads CASTEGREQYF. In DNA, the CDR3 is TGTGCCAGCACCGAAGGTCGCGAGCAGTACTTC.

There are a few counts of this clonotype. This rearrangement joins TRBV18 to TRBJ1-1; TRBD1 matches at 8 bases. The CDR3 covers 16 residues. V lost 0 bases, J lost 1 base, and 4 bases stayed unmatched. The V gene's germline CDR1 is KGHSH and CDR2 LQKENI. The CDR3 is CASSPPQGATNTEAFF. The CDR3 DNA reads TGTGCCAGCTCACCACCGCAGGGGGCGACGAACACTGAAGCTTTCTTT.

This clonotype was recorded a few times. The chain carries TRBV28 and TRBJ1-2; D remains unclear. Germline V gene sequence: CDR1 MDHEN, CDR2 SYDVKM. The CDR3 spans 12 residues. V was trimmed by 6 bases and J by 2 bases, leaving 7 bases between them. CDR3 sequence reads: CASRSGNYGYTF. The CDR3 nucleotides are TGTGCCAGCAGGTCGGGAAACTATGGCTACACCTTC.

The chain is built from TRBV12-3 or TRBV12-4 and TRBJ1-2, with D unclear. V dropped 6 bases and J dropped 4 bases, with 15 bases sitting between them. This CDR3 has 14 amino acids. CDR3 DNA: TGTGCCAGCAGCCGTTCGGACCTTCCCTATGGCTACACCTTC. It yields the protein CASSRSDLPYGYTF.

This CDR3 is CASSEGSALMNTEAFF. The DNA for the CDR3 is TGTGCCAGCAGTGAAGGCTCAGCTTTGATGAACACTGAAGCTTTCTTT. The chain carries TRBV6-1 and TRBJ1-1, with D uncertain. V lost 1 base and J 0 bases, leaving 12 bases between the germline ends. The CDR3 length is 16 residues. Germline CDR1 reads MNHNS; CDR2 reads SASEGT.

Points on this clonotype: Since a much larger clone is just one base distant, this may be a read error. The chain carries TRBV18 and TRBJ2-7; TRBD1 aligns across 7 bases. The germline CDR1 and CDR2 sequences are KGHSH and LQKENI. V shed 2 bases and J 3 bases; nucleotides not matched to a gene: 4. The CDR3 has 14 amino acids. CDR3 DNA sequence: TGTGCCAGCTCACCAGGGGGACAGCACTACGAGCAGTACTTC. Translated: CASSPGGQHYEQYF.

This clonotype has at least ten counts. The chain combines TRBV28 with TRBJ2-3, with 7 nucleotides matching TRBD2. Trimming removed 6 bases from V and 1 base from J; junction bases left unmatched: 4. The CDR3 length is 14 residues. From germline, CDR1 is MDHEN and CDR2 SYDVKM. DNA for the CDR3: TGTGCCAGCAGGGACACTAGCGGCACAGATACGCAGTATTTT. This translates into CASRDTSGTDTQYF.

This clonotype showed up just a few times. The chain joins TRBV6-4 to TRBJ2-1, with D hard to call. This CDR3 is built from 13 residues. Germline V gene lookup returns CDR1 MRHNA and CDR2 SNTAGT. The V end was cut by 2 bases, the J end by 6 bases, with 8 bases between. The CDR3 DNA reads TGTGCCAGCAGTGACAAGCCGTTCAATGAGCAGTTCTTC. This gives the protein CASSDKPFNEQFF.